This T cell receptor beta chain originates from a study of T cells in Graves' hyperthyroidism and ophthalmopathy. RNA transcripts served as the template for amplifying TCR beta CDR3 regions. A set of HTBI primers served as the primers for a first-round RT-PCR of the TCR CDR3. TCRdb reanalysed the multiplex PCR reads using MiXCR and keeps one entry per CDR3 protein. The sample has 550,000 to 700,000 distinct CDR3 sequences, under 60% seen once. Clinicians diagnosed patients from clinical symptoms, serum thyroxine and TRAb, thyroid ultrasound and orbital computed tomography. At least ten counts were recorded for this clonotype. No antigen is known for it. There are 14 residues in the CDR3. The V gene lost 7 bases and the J gene lost 0 bases, with 13 bases spanning the gap. In germline, CDR1 is SGHRS, CDR2 YFSETQ. General study findings and limits: Ophthalmopathy onset followed model prediction by a median approximately seven months. The authors' 13 V-J model separated ophthalmopathy from stable hyperthyroidism.

The source material was peripheral blood or thyroid tissue (not recorded which). This clonotype originated in an adult woman with Graves' disease, either hyperthyroidism or ophthalmopathy (not recorded which). V and J are TRBV5-1 and TRBJ1-2; possible D gene TRBD1, 5 bases. CDR3 protein: CASGASAANYGYTF. CDR3 bases: TGCGCCAGCGGGGCATCGGCCGCTAACTATGGCTACACCTTC.